Within the sample, the clone carrying this T cell receptor beta chain is medium-sized. Its specificity is not known. Stated time point: sample taken at primary tumor resection. The donor group consisted of approximately 77 patients who had untreated, early-stage non-small cell lung cancer. From tumor, nontumor lung or frozen PBMC, whole RNA was taken unsorted for sequencing. V was shortened by 2 bases and J by 0 bases, with 3 bases between the two germline ends. Germline V gives CDR1 SGHRS, CDR2 YFSETQ. The CDR3 spans 14 residues. This entry comes from a study of spatial heterogeneity in lung cancer. Study observations and caveats: Intratumoral expanded alpha and beta TCR counts were found to track tumor mutation counts.

Single TCR cDNA molecules each had their own unique molecular identifier. TCRdb recomputed calls from the 5' RACE reads with MiXCR, one row per CDR3 protein. The table lists several thousand distinct CDR3 sequences, 15% to 20% of them singletons. J is TRBJ2-6 and V is TRBV5-1, with D uncertain. The TCR sequence derives from a male donor with early-stage non-small cell lung cancer. Sequencing used lung tumor tissue, obtained at surgery. The CDR3 nucleotides read TGCGCCAGCAGCTTTGGCTCTGGGGCCAACGTCCTGACTTTC. Protein product: CASSFGSGANVLTF.